The rows below give T cell receptor beta chains drawn from one sample of a study of shared clonotypes between healthy human individuals. Using immunoSEQ multiplex PCR, the repertoire was profiled, and TCRdb retains in-frame clones only, with some absent. Seen here are under 2,000,000 clones, about 95% observed once, and the top ten hold 1% to 1.5%. What was sequenced was naive CD8+ T cells sorted from blood. These receptors all come from a man aged 18 to 29 in good health. CDR3s include the opening cysteine and the closing phenylalanine or tryptophan. The D gene is left open where the match is weak. Expanded clones get a size class; other rows say once, few or many, or leave the size out.

V gene	D gene	clone size	J gene	CDR3 protein	CDR3 DNA
TRBV2	NA	NA	TRBJ2-5	CASSGGSPRYQETQYF	TGTGCCAGCAGTGGGGGGTCCCCGAGGTACCAAGAGACCCAGTACTTC
TRBV27	NA	NA	TRBJ2-1	CASIGGYSDNEQFF	TGTGCCAGCATTGGCGGTTATTCGGACAATGAGCAGTTCTTC
TRBV7-8	NA	few	TRBJ1-2	CASSPQGLDYGYTF	TGTGCCAGCAGCCCCCAGGGGCTGGACTATGGCTACACCTTC
TRBV4-1	NA	NA	TRBJ2-1	CASSQEGSFPYNEQFF	TGCGCCAGCAGCCAAGAAGGATCCTTCCCCTACAATGAGCAGTTCTTC
TRBV5-6	NA	NA	TRBJ1-1	CASSSDFDGTEAFF	TGTGCCAGCAGCTCCGATTTCGACGGCACTGAAGCTTTCTTT
TRBV7-9	NA	NA	TRBJ2-7	CATRGHLLFSEQYF	TGTGCCACCCGGGGACACCTACTCTTCTCCGAGCAGTACTTC
TRBV29-1	TRBD2	NA	TRBJ2-3	CSVEDTGLAGGF	TGCAGCGTTGAAGATACGGGACTAGCGGGGGGTTTT
TRBV9	NA	NA	TRBJ2-3	CASGSGADTQYF	TGTGCCAGCGGAAGCGGCGCAGATACGCAGTATTTT
TRBV10-3	NA	NA	TRBJ1-2	CAIRVGGREYGYTF	TGTGCCATCAGGGTAGGGGGTCGAGAATATGGCTACACCTTC
TRBV5-8	TRBD1	NA	TRBJ2-1	CASSFLGQGFF	TGTGCCAGCAGCTTTTTGGGACAGGGATTCTTC
TRBV5-6	TRBD2	NA	TRBJ2-5	CASSSGLAGGYQETQYF	TGTGCCAGCAGCTCGGGACTAGCGGGAGGGTACCAAGAGACCCAGTACTTC
TRBV27	TRBD1	NA	TRBJ1-4	CASSFRQGRTNEKLFF	TGTGCCAGCAGTTTCAGACAGGGGAGGACTAATGAAAAACTGTTTTTT
TRBV6-1	NA	NA	TRBJ2-7	CASSPGVVTYEQYF	TGTGCCAGCAGTCCGGGAGTGGTTACCTACGAGCAGTACTTC
TRBV1	NA	NA	TRBJ2-1	CTSAPGLAVSSYNEQFF	TGCACCAGCGCACCGGGACTAGCGGTAAGCTCCTACAATGAGCAGTTCTTC
TRBV5-1	NA	NA	TRBJ1-1	CASSLVGYAEAFF	TGCGCCAGCAGCTTGGTTGGGTACGCTGAAGCTTTCTTT
TRBV9	NA	NA	TRBJ2-5	CASSVALGEQETQYF	TGTGCCAGCAGCGTAGCTCTGGGGGAGCAAGAGACCCAGTACTTC
TRBV5-1	NA	NA	TRBJ1-3	CASSLDVAGERDTIYF	TGCGCCAGCAGCTTGGACGTGGCAGGGGAGCGTGACACCATATATTTT
TRBV5-8	NA	NA	TRBJ2-1	CASSFGASSYNEQFF	TGTGCCAGCAGCTTCGGGGCCAGCTCCTACAATGAGCAGTTCTTC
TRBV13	NA	NA	TRBJ1-3	CASSNQGSGNTIYF	TGTGCCAGCAGCAACCAGGGCTCTGGAAACACCATATATTTT
TRBV7-2	TRBD2	NA	TRBJ2-7	CASSLDGRAHEQYF	TGTGCCAGCAGCTTAGACGGGAGGGCCCACGAGCAGTACTTC
TRBV7-9	NA	NA	TRBJ2-2	CASSLAGTGELFF	TGTGCCAGCAGCTTAGCGGGGACCGGGGAGCTGTTTTTT
TRBV7-9	TRBD1	NA	TRBJ1-3	CASSSTGEQHTIYF	TGTGCCAGCAGCTCGACAGGGGAACAGCACACCATATATTTT
TRBV5-8	NA	NA	TRBJ2-1	CASSLGVADNNEQFF	TGTGCCAGCAGCTTGGGGGTAGCGGACAACAATGAGCAGTTCTTC
TRBV27	NA	NA	TRBJ2-2	CASSPLGPLDTGELFF	TGTGCCAGCAGTCCGCTCGGGCCTCTCGACACCGGGGAGCTGTTTTTT
TRBV7-3	NA	NA	TRBJ2-2	CASSLTGSGELFF	TGTGCCAGCAGCTTGACAGGATCCGGGGAGCTGTTTTTT
TRBV10-2	NA	NA	TRBJ2-3	CASNKAGNPTQYF	TGCGCCAGCAACAAAGCAGGGAATCCTACGCAGTATTTT
TRBV6-6	NA	NA	TRBJ2-7	CASTSTRSYEQYF	TGTGCCAGCACGTCGACCCGATCCTACGAGCAGTACTTC
TRBV29-1	NA	NA	TRBJ2-7	CSVESGGPYEQYF	TGCAGCGTTGAATCCGGTGGCCCCTACGAGCAGTACTTC
TRBV11-3	NA	NA	TRBJ2-6	CASSLGGPLSGANVLTF	TGTGCCAGCAGCTTAGGGGGCCCTTTATCTGGGGCCAACGTCCTGACTTTC
TRBV6-1	TRBD1	NA	TRBJ1-6	CASSELITGTGWNSPLHF	TGTGCCAGCAGTGAATTAATTACCGGGACAGGGTGGAATTCACCCCTCCACTTT
TRBV7-9	NA	NA	TRBJ2-7	CASSPYDYEQYF	TGTGCCAGCAGCCCCTATGACTACGAGCAGTACTTC
TRBV29-1	NA	once	TRBJ1-1	CSVEGSSDGENTEAFF	TGCAGCGTTGAGGGTAGTTCGGACGGGGAGAACACTGAAGCTTTCTTT
TRBV9	NA	NA	TRBJ1-3	CASSVAPEGNTIYF	TGTGCCAGCAGCGTAGCGCCGGAGGGAAACACCATATATTTT